The entry that follows covers one T cell receptor (beta chain) sequence. Original data processing: Nucleated cell number was recorded as an estimate derived from reference gene primer amplification. This table comes from immunoSEQ multiplex PCR, and its TCRdb copy is limited to in-frame clones, with some not included. The DNA gave D and trimming, while V, J and clone size come from that table. The sample includes roughly 300,000 clones, roughly 85% seen only once; the top ten take roughly 7%. This record belongs to a study of blood T cell repertoires in COVID-19. Study at large: Acute and convalescent COVID-19 specimens originated in the United States, Italy and Spain. T cells, B-cell-depleted T cells, or PBMCs provided the cDNA or gDNA that served as material.

This CDR3 is built from 17 residues. V gave up 4 bases and J gave up 0 bases; unmatched junction bases: 8. Germline CDR1 SGHAT, CDR2 FQNNGV. Sequencing was done on a sample of peripheral blood. The chain joins TRBV11-2 to TRBJ2-3, with 9 positions matching TRBD2. This receptor was obtained from a human donor in a cohort sampled during active COVID-19. CDR3 DNA: TGTGCCAGCAGCTCCTCAACGACTAGCGGAAGCACAGATACGCAGTATTTT. It specifies CASSSSTTSGSTDTQYF.